Described below is a single TCR beta chain sequence and its context. The data are from a study of blood T cell repertoires in COVID-19. Study summary: PBMCs, B-cell-depleted T cells, or T cells provided the cDNA or gDNA that made up the material.

This CDR3 contains 15 residues. Germline CDR1 reads LGHDT; CDR2 reads YNNKEL (reference sequence). The V and J ends lost 2 bases and 5 bases, in that order; junction bases with no gene match: 7. The data were produced by immunoSEQ multiplex PCR, yet TCRdb's version contains in-frame clones alone and is incomplete. Among 150,000 to 200,000 clones listed, 83% were seen once. The rearrangement links TRBV3-1 (or the pseudogene TRBV3-2) to TRBJ1-2; 8 bases map to TRBD1. Sequenced input: PBMCs or T cells enriched from blood (not recorded which). This TCR was sampled from a woman aged 50 to 60 who had recovered from COVID-19. Here the CDR3 reads CASSQPTTGEYGYTF. The CDR3 DNA reads as TGTGCCAGCAGCCAACCTACGACAGGGGAATATGGCTACACCTTC.